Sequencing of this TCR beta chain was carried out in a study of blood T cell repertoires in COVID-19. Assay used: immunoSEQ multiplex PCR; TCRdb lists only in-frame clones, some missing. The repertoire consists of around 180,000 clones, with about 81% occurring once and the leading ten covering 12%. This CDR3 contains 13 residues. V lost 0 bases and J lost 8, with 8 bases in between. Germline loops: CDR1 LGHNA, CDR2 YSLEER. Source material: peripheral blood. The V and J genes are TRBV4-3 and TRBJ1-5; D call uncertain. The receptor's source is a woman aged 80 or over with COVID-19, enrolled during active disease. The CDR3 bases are TGCGCCAGCAGCCAAGATTACGCGGAGCCCCAGCATTTT. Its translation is CASSQDYAEPQHF.